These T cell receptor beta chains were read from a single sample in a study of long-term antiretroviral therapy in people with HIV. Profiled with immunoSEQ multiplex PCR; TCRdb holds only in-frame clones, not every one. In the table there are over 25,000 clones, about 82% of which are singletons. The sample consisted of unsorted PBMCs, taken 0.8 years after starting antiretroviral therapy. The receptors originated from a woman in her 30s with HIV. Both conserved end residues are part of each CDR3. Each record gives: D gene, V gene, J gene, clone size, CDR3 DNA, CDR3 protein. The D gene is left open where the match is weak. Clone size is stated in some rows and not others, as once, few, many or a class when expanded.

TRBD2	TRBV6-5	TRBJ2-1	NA	TGTGCCACAAACCCTAGCGGGTACAATGAGCAGTTCTTC	CATNPSGYNEQFF
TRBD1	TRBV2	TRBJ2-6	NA	TGTGCCAGCAGCGCGGACAGGGTCGGGGCCAACGTCCTGACTTTC	CASSADRVGANVLTF
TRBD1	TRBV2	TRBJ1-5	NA	TGTGCCAGCAGTGCTGAGACAGGGACAAATCAGCCCCAGCATTTT	CASSAETGTNQPQHF
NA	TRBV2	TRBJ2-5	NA	TGTGCCAGCAGGGTTCACAGGGAAGAGACCCAGTACTTC	CASRVHREETQYF
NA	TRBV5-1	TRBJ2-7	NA	TGCGCCAGCAGCAAGGGGACGGGTCCCTACGAGCAGTACTTC	CASSKGTGPYEQYF
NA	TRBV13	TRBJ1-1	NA	TGTGCCAGCAGCCCCGCCGGGACTTGGTCGCCCGAAGCTTTCTTT	CASSPAGTWSPEAFF
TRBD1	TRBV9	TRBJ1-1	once	TGTGCCAGCAGCACCCGACAGGGGGCCCCTGAAGCTTTCTTT	CASSTRQGAPEAFF
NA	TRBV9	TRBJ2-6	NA	TGTGCCAGCAGCCCTACCCTTTCTGGGGCCAACGTCCTGACTTTC	CASSPTLSGANVLTF
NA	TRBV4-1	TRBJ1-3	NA	TGCGCCAGCAGCCCGGTGAGCTCTGGAAACACCATATATTTT	CASSPVSSGNTIYF
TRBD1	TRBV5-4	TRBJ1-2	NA	TGTGCCAGCAGCTCACAAGACTACGGGACAGGGGGTGGCTACACCTTC	CASSSQDYGTGGGYTF
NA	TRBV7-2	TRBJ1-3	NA	TGTGCCAGCAGCCCGGGACGGGGAAACACCATATATTTT	CASSPGRGNTIYF
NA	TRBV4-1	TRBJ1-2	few	TGCGCCAGCAGCCACAGGGATGGCTACACCTTC	CASSHRDGYTF
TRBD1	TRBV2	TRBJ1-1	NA	TGTGCCAACACACAGGGGGAGGGCACTGAAGCTTTCTTT	CANTQGEGTEAFF
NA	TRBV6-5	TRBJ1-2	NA	TGTGCCAGCAGCCGTCAGGGTAGTAACTATGGCTACACCTTC	CASSRQGSNYGYTF
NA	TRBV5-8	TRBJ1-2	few	TGTGCCAGCAGCTTGCAGGGGACGAGCTACTATGGCTACACCTTC	CASSLQGTSYYGYTF
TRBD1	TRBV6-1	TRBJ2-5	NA	TGTGCCAGCAGCCGATTCAGGGGGCAAGAGACCCAGTACTTC	CASSRFRGQETQYF
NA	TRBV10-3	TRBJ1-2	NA	TGTGCCATCAGTGATAGGGGAAACTATGGCTACACCTTC	CAISDRGNYGYTF
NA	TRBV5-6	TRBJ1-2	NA	TGTGCCAGCAGCTTGCGGGCTTTGGAGGGCTACACCTTC	CASSLRALEGYTF
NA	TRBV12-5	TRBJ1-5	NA	TGTGCTAGTGGTTTGGGGGGATTAGGCAATCAGCCCCAGCATTTT	CASGLGGLGNQPQHF
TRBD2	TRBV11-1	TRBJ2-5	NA	TGTGCCAGCAGCTTAGATGCCAGCGGGGGGGCCGAGCAAGAGACCCAGTACTTC	CASSLDASGGAEQETQYF
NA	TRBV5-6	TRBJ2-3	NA	TGTGCCAGCAGCTTGGCAGGGGACAGCACAGATACGCAGTATTTT	CASSLAGDSTDTQYF
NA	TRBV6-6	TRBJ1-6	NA	TGTGCCAGCAGTTACCGAGGGAGTGGTGATTCACCCCTCCACTTT	CASSYRGSGDSPLHF
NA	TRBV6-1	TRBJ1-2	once	TGTGCCAGCAGTGAAAATACGGGGGACCGGGATGGCTACACCTTC	CASSENTGDRDGYTF
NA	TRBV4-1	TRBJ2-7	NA	TGCGCCAGCAGCCGTGGATCCAGTGGAGGGGACGAGCAGTACTTC	CASSRGSSGGDEQYF
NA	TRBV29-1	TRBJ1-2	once	TGCAGCGTTGCTAGACAGGACCGCTATGGCTACACCTTC	CSVARQDRYGYTF
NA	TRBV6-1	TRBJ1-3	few	TGTGCCAGCAGGACGTTAGGAGCTGGAAACACCATATATTTT	CASRTLGAGNTIYF
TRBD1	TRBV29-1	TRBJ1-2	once	TGCAGCTTCAGAGGACAGGGCTATGGCTACACCTTC	CSFRGQGYGYTF
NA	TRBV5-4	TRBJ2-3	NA	TGTGCCAGCAGCGCGGGGAGCCGTGGACGGACAGATACGCAGTATTTT	CASSAGSRGRTDTQYF
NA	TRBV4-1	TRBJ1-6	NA	TGCGCCAGCAGCCAAGGCCTCAATAATTCACCCCTCCACTTT	CASSQGLNNSPLHF